The 29 T cell receptor beta chains below come from one sample, sequenced in a study of blood T cells in healthy people across ages (dated by TCRdb to between 2014 and 2016). The library was obtained by 5' RACE. The sequencing machine was an Illumina HiSeq 2500. A second roughly 7 to 11 cycle PCR used a sample-barcoded 5' primer and a J-beta primer mix. TCRdb reprocessed the public reads (quality trimming at Q25 with fastp, clone calling with MiXCR) and kept in-frame beta chains. Rows merge per CDR3 protein into single entries with the most common DNA and genes. A total of roughly 680,000 distinct CDR3 sequences appear in this sample, more than 20% of them only once. The ten largest clones capture 3.5% to 4% of the sample. Sequencing input: blood. The receptors stem from a man in his 70s in good health.

The chain has TRBV11-1 and TRBJ2-3, with unresolved D. Germline-derived CDR1 and CDR2 are SGHAT and FQDESV (reference sequence). Trimming removed 3 bases at V and 0 bases at J, with 7 bases between. CDR3 length: 14 residues. The CDR3 is CASSFSFSTDTQYF. The CDR3, as DNA: TGTGCCAGCAGCTTCTCCTTTAGCACAGATACGCAGTATTTT.

There are a few counts of this clonotype. The chain couples TRBV20-1 to TRBJ2-3; weak D call: TRBD2 (5 bases). V was clipped by 3 bases and J by 4 bases, with 8 bases between them. This CDR3 comprises 12 residues. CDR1 DFQATT and CDR2 SNEGSKA come from the germline V gene (reference sequence). The CDR3 reads CSARRAADTQYF. CDR3 in DNA: TGCAGTGCTAGGCGGGCTGCAGATACGCAGTATTTT.

The J gene is TRBJ2-7, the V gene TRBV27; 9 bases are a match to TRBD1. CDR1 MNHEY and CDR2 SMNVEV come from the germline V gene (reference sequence). Trimming removed 5 bases from V and 9 bases from J; junction bases left unmatched: 5. The CDR3 is 12 residues long. The CDR3 sequence: CASSRDRVRQYF. The CDR3 DNA follows: TGTGCCAGCAGTCGGGACAGGGTTAGGCAGTACTTC.

As concerns this clonotype: Mismatch with germline at one junction end may stem from a read error. The rearrangement uses TRBV11-2 and TRBJ2-5, with D possibly being TRBD2 (6 bases). Germline CDR1 reads SGHAT; CDR2 reads FQNNGV. The CDR3 has 15 amino acids. CDR3 DNA sequence: TGCGCCAGCAGCTCCCGGGCTAGCGAACAAGAGACCCAGTACTTC. Residues: CASSSRASEQETQYF.

This clonotype was seen a few times. CDR3 amino acids: CASKTSGGVQEQFF. The CDR3 DNA follows: TGTGCCAGCAAGACTAGCGGGGGGGTACAGGAGCAGTTCTTC. The chain links TRBV3-1 to TRBJ2-1; 14 positions match TRBD2. The germline gives CDR1 LGHDT, CDR2 YNNKEL (reference sequence). The V gene end was trimmed by 7 bases and the J gene end by 10 bases; junction bases not matched to a gene: 6. The CDR3 runs 14 residues.

This clonotype was detected only a few times. The chain has TRBV5-1 and TRBJ2-1; possible D gene TRBD2, 5 bases. Trimming took 6 bases from V and 9 from J, leaving 10 bases between them. This CDR3 is built from 11 residues. Germline CDR1 reads SGHRS; CDR2 reads YFSETQ. The chain's CDR3 is CASTSGAEQFF. CDR3 DNA: TGCGCCAGCACAAGCGGTGCTGAGCAGTTCTTC.

CDR3 nucleotides: TGCAGTGCTAGCGGAGCGGGGGAGTACAATGAGCAGTTCTTC. Translation gives CSASGAGEYNEQFF. J is TRBJ2-1 and V is TRBV20-1; 8 bases map to TRBD2. J lost 4 bases, V lost 3 bases, and 5 bases had no gene match. Looked up from germline, CDR1 is DFQATT and CDR2 is SNEGSKA (reference sequence). CDR3 length: 14 residues.

This clonotype was observed a handful of times. The rearrangement uses TRBV24-1 and TRBJ2-5, with D tentatively TRBD2 (6 bases). Near its end, the DNA agrees better with TRBJ2-1, so the J call may be wrong. This CDR3 comprises 16 residues. CDR1 is KGHDR and CDR2 is SFDVKD in the germline V gene. CDR3 sequence reads: CATSDSAGTWWNEQFF. The CDR3 nucleotides are TGTGCCACCAGTGATTCGGCCGGGACTTGGTGGAATGAGCAGTTCTTC.

This clonotype was counted only a few times. The V gene is TRBV25-1, the J gene TRBJ2-3; tentative D call: TRBD2 (6 bases). The CDR3 is 13 amino acids. CDR1 MGHDK and CDR2 SYGVNS come from the germline V gene. Trimming removed 10 bases from V and 5 bases from J, with 16 bases in between. CDR3 loop: CATRREIGDTQYF. The CDR3 DNA sequence: TGTGCCACCAGGCGGGAAATAGGAGATACGCAGTATTTT. The full variable domain, its missing parts supplied by reference TRBV25-1 and TRBJ2-3, is EADIYQTPRYLVIGTGKKITLECSQTMGHDKMYWYQQDPGMELHLIHYSYGVNSTEKGDLSSESTVSRIRTEHFPLTLESARPSHTSQYLCATRREIGDTQYFGPGTRLTVL.

This clonotype was detected many times. The chain joins TRBV14 to TRBJ2-1, with 7 nucleotides matching TRBD2. The germline V gene has CDR1 SGHDN and CDR2 FVKESK. J gave up 3 bases and V 4 bases, and 6 bases lay outside the gene matches. The CDR3 has 15 residues. The CDR3 protein is CASSRLGLDYNEQFF. CDR3 coding DNA: TGTGCCAGCAGCCGCCTTGGACTAGACTACAATGAGCAGTTCTTC.

The genes are TRBV6-1 and TRBJ2-3; 16 nucleotides agree with TRBD2. V shed 6 bases and J 1 base; nucleotides not matched to a gene: 4. CDR3 size: 17 residues. The V gene's germline CDR1 is MNHNS and CDR2 SASEGT. CDR3 sequence (DNA): TGTGCCAGCAGGGGACTAGCGGGAGGGCCTGGCACAGATACGCAGTATTTT. This encodes CASRGLAGGPGTDTQYF.

This clonotype showed up just a few times. This sequence joins TRBV20-1 and TRBJ2-1, with 11 bases fitting TRBD2. The CDR3 loop spans 19 amino acids. V dropped 0 bases and J dropped 0; count of bases not matched to a gene: 10. The germline CDR1 and CDR2 sequences are DFQATT and SNEGSKA (reference sequence). The CDR3: CSARDRRASGRSSYNEQFF. The CDR3 bases are TGCAGTGCTAGAGATCGGCGAGCTAGCGGGAGGAGCTCCTACAATGAGCAGTTCTTC.

This clonotype was recorded a few times. The J gene is TRBJ1-1, the V gene TRBV29-1; 7 bases agree with TRBD1. Germline CDR1 and CDR2: SQVTM and ANQGSEA. This CDR3 is 13 amino acids long. Germline trimming cut 5 bases from V and 5 bases from J; bases unmatched to any gene: 8. CDR3 DNA: TGCAGCGTTAAGGGGGCCGCGGGGACTGAAGCTTTCTTT. It is translated as CSVKGAAGTEAFF. The variable domain in full, with the rest retrieved from reference TRBV29-1 and TRBJ1-1, is SAVISQKPSRDICQRGTSLTIQCQVDSQVTMMFWYRQQPGQSLTLIATANQGSEATYESGFVIDKFPISRPNLTFSTLTVSNMSPEDSSIYLCSVKGAAGTEAFFGQGTRLTVV.

The V gene is TRBV28, the J gene TRBJ2-7; TRBD2 is a possible D gene (6 bases). The DNA end is more similar to TRBJ2-1, so the J call may be wrong. Germline CDR1 reads MDHEN; CDR2 reads SYDVKM. This CDR3 has 14 amino acids. The CDR3 sequence is CASSRDGRYNEQFF. The CDR3 DNA follows: TGTGCCAGCAGTCGGGACGGGAGATACAATGAGCAGTTCTTC.

The chain uses TRBV3-1 and TRBJ2-5; 14 bases map to TRBD2. TRBJ2-7 matches the DNA end more closely, so the J call is doubtful. The CDR3 length is 18 residues. Germline V gene sequence: CDR1 LGHDT, CDR2 YNNKEL (reference sequence). The CDR3 DNA reads TGTGCCAGCAGCTCGGGACTAGCGGGAGATGGGCGCTCTAGCGAGCAGTACTTC. This codes for CASSSGLAGDGRSSEQYF.

The J gene is TRBJ2-5, the V gene TRBV20-1; D gene unclear. The better agreement between TRBJ2-1 and the DNA end casts doubt on the J call. Germline loops: CDR1 DFQATT, CDR2 SNEGSKA (reference sequence). The CDR3 extends over 11 amino acids. CDR3: CSARFGNEQFF. CDR3 nucleotides: TGCAGTGCTAGGTTTGGAAATGAGCAGTTCTTC.

The chain combines TRBV28 with TRBJ1-5, with D tentatively TRBD1 (5 bases). The V gene lost 7 bases and the J gene lost 2 bases, with 18 bases spanning the gap. The CDR3 spans 16 residues. Germline CDR1 is MDHEN and CDR2 is SYDVKM. The CDR3 reads CASTKKRQTGNQPQHF. DNA for the CDR3: TGTGCCAGCACTAAAAAAAGACAGACTGGCAATCAGCCCCAGCATTTT.

This clonotype was seen repeatedly, ten times or more. J is TRBJ2-7 and V is TRBV2, with 11 bases identical to TRBD1. J lost 3 bases, V lost 6 bases, and 1 base had no gene match. This CDR3 contains 13 residues. The germline CDR1 and CDR2 sequences are SNHLY and FYNNEI. The DNA of the CDR3 is TGTGCCAGCAGCGGGACAGGGGGCTACGAGCAGTACTTC. Its translation is CASSGTGGYEQYF.

The chain carries TRBV27 and TRBJ2-7; no reliable D call. The germline V and J ends were trimmed by 5 bases and 4 bases, with 9 bases remaining between them. CDR1 MNHEY and CDR2 SMNVEV come from the germline V gene (reference sequence). This CDR3 has 12 residues. CDR3 residues: CASSTQSYEQYF. The DNA of the CDR3 is TGTGCCAGCAGTACACAGAGTTACGAGCAGTACTTC.

This clonotype showed up just once. The chain is built from TRBV15 and TRBJ1-2, with D perhaps matching TRBD1 (6 bases). Germline CDR1 is LNHNV and CDR2 is YYDKDF (reference sequence). V was shortened by 0 bases and J by 6 bases, with 14 bases between the two germline ends. The CDR3 is 15 residues long. CDR3 DNA: TGTGCCACCAGCAGAGATGAGAGCAGGACAGATGGCTACACCTTC. Translating gives CATSRDESRTDGYTF.

This clonotype was seen a handful of times. The V call is TRBV12-3 or TRBV12-4, the J call TRBJ2-5; TRBD2 aligns across 13 bases. The end of the DNA is better explained by TRBJ2-1, so the J call may be wrong. The CDR3 loop spans 17 amino acids. The CDR3 nucleotides read TGTGCCAGCAGTTTAAGACTAGCGGGAGGCCCTGGAAATGAGCAGTTCTTC. Its translation is CASSLRLAGGPGNEQFF.

The chain combines TRBV7-9 with TRBJ1-1, with D uncertain. This CDR3 has 16 residues. Germline V gene sequence: CDR1 SEHNR, CDR2 FQNEAQ (reference sequence). Trimming pared 1 base from V and 5 bases from J, leaving 17 bases between. Here the CDR3 reads CASSLDRPRRGTEAFF. The CDR3 region has the DNA TGTGCCAGCAGCTTAGACCGGCCCCGACGAGGGACTGAAGCTTTCTTT.

This clonotype was counted a few times. The chain links TRBV28 to TRBJ2-2; TRBD1 matches 8 bases. Germline V lookup: CDR1 MDHEN, CDR2 SYDVKM. V dropped 5 bases and J dropped 2; count of bases not matched to a gene: 10. The CDR3 extends over 17 amino acids. CDR3: CASSPSPGGVNTGELFF. The CDR3 bases are TGTGCCAGCAGTCCTTCTCCAGGGGGCGTAAACACCGGGGAGCTGTTTTTT. The variable domain in full, with the rest retrieved from reference TRBV28 and TRBJ2-2, is DVKVTQSSRYLVKRTGEKVFLECVQDMDHENMFWYRQDPGLGLRLIYFSYDVKMKEKGDIPEGYSVSREKKERFSLILESASTNQTSMYLCASSPSPGGVNTGELFFGEGSRLTVL.

This clonotype occurred a few times. This chain connects TRBV20-1 to TRBJ2-3; the match to TRBD2 covers 13 bases. The CDR3 has 16 residues. Germline assignment: CDR1 DFQATT and CDR2 SNEGSKA (reference sequence). V was clipped by 5 bases and J by 2 bases; unmatched bases: 7. CDR3 residues: CSAPHGTSGDTDTQYF. The CDR3 DNA follows: TGCAGTGCTCCGCATGGGACTAGCGGGGACACAGATACGCAGTATTTT.

This clonotype was detected many times. The chain is built from TRBV12-3 or TRBV12-4 and TRBJ2-7; the D is unclear. This CDR3 region has 16 residues. Deletions cut 4 bases from V and 0 bases from J, with 16 bases between. The CDR3 reads CASSSLFTVSSYEQYF. The CDR3 coding sequence is TGTGCCAGCAGTTCTCTTTTTACGGTGAGCTCCTACGAGCAGTACTTC.

To note about this clonotype: Germline is not matched at one junction end, which may reflect a read error. V usage is TRBV2 and J usage is TRBJ1-6, with D tentatively TRBD1 (5 bases). Germline assignment: CDR1 SNHLY and CDR2 FYNNEI. CDR3 length: 14 amino acids. CDR3 sequence reads: CASREDSPNSPLHF. The CDR3 region has the DNA TGTGCCAGCAGAGAAGACAGCCCGAATTCACCCCTCCACTTT. The complete variable domain, with remaining parts taken from reference TRBV2 and TRBJ1-6, reads EPEVTQTPSHQVTQMGQEVILRCVPISNHLYFYWYRQILGQKVEFLVSFYNNEISEKSEIFDDQFSVERPDGSNFTLKIRSTKLEDSAMYFCASREDSPNSPLHFGNGTRLTVT.

This clonotype was observed a few times. The chain is built from TRBV20-1 and TRBJ2-1; a weak D match, TRBD2 (5 bases). The germline V gene encodes CDR1 DFQATT and CDR2 SNEGSKA (reference sequence). The CDR3 runs to 15 residues. V was shortened by 6 bases and J by 7 bases, with 22 bases between the two germline ends. The CDR3 bases are TGCAGTGCGGGGATAAGAGGGAGTTTAGGGAATGAGCAGTTCTTC. This sequence encodes CSAGIRGSLGNEQFF.

There are many counts of this clonotype. This chain joins TRBV25-1 and TRBJ2-7; D gene unclear. V was cut by 1 base and J by 4 bases, with 5 bases left in between. From germline, CDR1 is MGHDK and CDR2 SYGVNS. The CDR3 length is 12 residues. CDR3 coding DNA: TGTGCCAGCAGTGAATTTGGATACGAGCAGTACTTC. Translation: CASSEFGYEQYF.

This chain connects TRBV18 to TRBJ2-5; D ambiguous. The DNA end is a closer match to TRBJ2-1, so the J assignment may be wrong. The CDR3 sequence is 15 residues long. Germline V CDR1 and CDR2: KGHSH, LQKENI. CDR3 DNA: TGTGCCAGCTCAGAAGGCTCCACGAATCACAATGAGCAGTTCTTC. This codes for CASSEGSTNHNEQFF.